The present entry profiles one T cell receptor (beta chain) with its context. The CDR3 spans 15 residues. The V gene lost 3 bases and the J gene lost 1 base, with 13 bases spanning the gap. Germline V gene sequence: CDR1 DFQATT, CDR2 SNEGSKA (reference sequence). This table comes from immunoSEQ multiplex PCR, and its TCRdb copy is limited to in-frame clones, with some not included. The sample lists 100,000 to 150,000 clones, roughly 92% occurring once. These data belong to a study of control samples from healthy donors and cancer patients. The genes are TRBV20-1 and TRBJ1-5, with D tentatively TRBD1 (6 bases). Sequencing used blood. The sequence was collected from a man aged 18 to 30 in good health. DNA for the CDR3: TGCAGTGCTAGTAGCAGGGGCTCGAGCAATCAGCCCCAGCATTTT. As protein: CSASSRGSSNQPQHF.